A single sample is the source of the 16 T cell receptor beta chains below, sequenced in a study of circulating and synovial CD4+ cells in juvenile arthritis (dated by TCRdb to 2013 to 2016). Library method: the immunoSEQ multiplex PCR assay. The table was pulled from immuneACCESS by TCRdb, which kept in-frame rearrangements only. Such tables lose some clones; where checked, under half of the loss comes from unresolved V genes, and the rest has no known cause. This sample gives more than 13,000 clones in total; approximately 83% of them show up just once. About 3.6% of the sample rests with the top ten. Sequenced: CD4+ T cells from synovial fluid. All receptors come from a human patient with juvenile idiopathic arthritis. Some clones in this sample may be carry-over from other donors' samples.

The chain employs TRBV6-5 and TRBJ1-1; 11 bases match TRBD1. CDR3 length: 15 amino acids. From germline, CDR1 is MNHEY and CDR2 SVGAGI. J lost 1 base, V lost 2 bases, and 0 bases had no gene match. The chain's CDR3 is CASSYGTGGNTEAFF. In nucleotides, the CDR3 is TGTGCCAGCAGTTACGGGACAGGGGGGAACACTGAAGCTTTCTTT.

The gene calls are TRBV5-1 and TRBJ1-2, with a weak D call TRBD1 (6 bases). V gave up 0 bases and J gave up 3 bases, with 12 bases separating them. The CDR3 spans 15 residues. CDR1 and CDR2 from the germline V gene are SGHRS and YFSETQ. For the CDR3, the DNA is TGCGCCAGCAGCTTGGGACAGGTTGGTGACTATGGCTACACCTTC. It codes for CASSLGQVGDYGYTF.

The chain recombines TRBV7-3 with TRBJ2-1; 8 bases fit TRBD2. Trimming at V came to 5 bases and at J to 5 bases, leaving 8 bases not matched to a gene. The CDR3 covers 15 residues. CDR1 SGHTA and CDR2 FQGTGA come from the germline V gene. The CDR3 loop reads CASSPFAGGNNEQFF. The CDR3 coding sequence is TGTGCCAGCAGCCCTTTCGCGGGGGGTAACAATGAGCAGTTCTTC.

As for this clone: The junction shows a germline mismatch at one end, possibly a read error. This CDR3 is also generated by other DNA sequences in the sample. CDR3 residues: CSVEIVTGDLYNEQFF. The CDR3 region has the DNA TGCAGCGTTGAAATAGTAACAGGGGACCTATACAATGAACAGTTCTTC. V usage is TRBV29-1 and J usage is TRBJ2-1, with 7 bases aligning to TRBD1. Germline lookup yields CDR1 SQVTM and CDR2 ANQGSEA. The CDR3 is 16 amino acids.

The chain links TRBV28 to TRBJ1-2, with 7 bases lining up with TRBD1. CDR1 is MDHEN, CDR2 SYDVKM, per germline. The trim removed 10 bases at V and 3 bases at J, leaving 5 bases unmatched. This CDR3 has 12 residues. The CDR3 is CATKGAHYGYTF. The CDR3 DNA reads as TGTGCCACAAAGGGGGCCCACTATGGCTACACCTTC.

Only one count was recorded for this clone. The chain joins TRBV11-2 to TRBJ2-7; D not resolved. CDR3 length: 14 residues. Germline V gives CDR1 SGHAT, CDR2 FQNNGV. V lost 0 bases and J lost 1, with 7 bases in between. The CDR3 spells CASSLDNWSYEQYF. The CDR3 region has the DNA TGTGCCAGCAGCTTAGATAACTGGTCCTACGAGCAGTACTTC. Looking up the rest from reference TRBV11-2 and TRBJ2-7 gives the full variable domain: EAGVAQSPRYKIIEKRQSVAFWCNPISGHATLYWYQQILGQGPKLLIQFQNNGVVDDSQLPKDRFSAERLKGVDSTLKIQPAKLEDSAVYLCASSLDNWSYEQYFGPGTRLTVT.

The chain combines TRBV6-6 with TRBJ1-4; TRBD1 might be the D (6 bases). The CDR3 extends over 14 amino acids. Trimming stripped 6 bases from V and 4 bases from J, with 12 bases between. Looked up from germline, CDR1 is MNHNY and CDR2 is SVGAGI (reference sequence). The CDR3 DNA follows: TGTGCCAGCAGCAGGGGCGGTAATAATGAAAAACTGTTTTTT. Translated, it gives CASSRGGNNEKLFF.

This clone is a singleton in its sample. The V and J genes are TRBV15 and TRBJ2-6; a possible D gene is TRBD2 (6 bases). CDR3 length: 16 residues. The germline V gene encodes CDR1 LNHNV and CDR2 YYDKDF (reference sequence). With 4 bases removed from V and 2 bases from J, the gap between germline ends came to 12 bases. The CDR3 is CATSKRWGAGANVLTF. DNA of the CDR3: TGTGCCACCAGCAAGAGGTGGGGGGCTGGGGCCAACGTCCTGACTTTC.

V is TRBV12-5 and J is TRBJ2-2; tentatively, D is TRBD1 (5 bases). CDR3 length: 15 amino acids. Trimming removed 1 base from V and 5 bases from J, with 11 bases in between. Per the germline V gene, CDR1 is LGHNT and CDR2 is FRNRAP. The DNA for the CDR3 is TGTGCTAGTGGTTTGGGGCAGGGAATGACCGGGGAGCTGTTTTTT. The encoded protein is CASGLGQGMTGELFF.

The rearrangement joins TRBV5-4 to TRBJ1-1; 10 positions agree with TRBD1. Germline V lookup: CDR1 SGHNT, CDR2 YYREEE (reference sequence). Trimming at V came to 4 bases and at J to 8 bases, leaving 5 bases not matched to a gene. The CDR3 is made up of 13 amino acids. The CDR3 DNA follows: TGTGCCAGCAGCCACGCGGGACAGGGGGAAGCTTTCTTT. It is translated as CASSHAGQGEAFF.

The chain joins TRBV5-5 to TRBJ2-5; D remains unclear. The CDR3 length is 12 residues. The germline V gene has CDR1 SGHKS and CDR2 YYEKEE (reference sequence). V lost 4 bases, J lost 5 bases, and 9 bases lay in between. The DNA for the CDR3 is TGTGCCAGCAGCCCGGGTCGGGAGACCCAGTACTTC. It encodes CASSPGRETQYF.

The sample holds one count of this clone. V usage is TRBV5-1 and J usage is TRBJ2-5; tentative D call: TRBD2 (6 bases). The CDR3 consists of 16 residues. Germline V lookup: CDR1 SGHRS, CDR2 YFSETQ. V lost 1 base and J lost 2, with 15 bases in between. DNA for the CDR3: TGCGCCAGCAGCTTGCAAGGGACTCTAGAACAAGAGACCCAGTACTTC. Translation gives CASSLQGTLEQETQYF.

This clone was counted between two and nine times. The chain recombines TRBV27 with TRBJ1-6; 7 nucleotides align to TRBD1. Germline V lookup: CDR1 MNHEY, CDR2 SMNVEV (reference sequence). The length of the CDR3 is 15 residues. With 6 bases clipped from V and 10 bases from J, the junction kept 12 bases outside the gene matches. The CDR3 here is CASRPSTGWGSPLHF. The CDR3 DNA follows: TGTGCCAGCAGACCCTCGACAGGGTGGGGGTCACCCCTCCACTTT.

J is TRBJ2-7 and V is TRBV4-1; D is uncertain. CDR3 length: 14 residues. V lost 1 base and J lost 0, with 7 bases in between. Germline assignment: CDR1 MGHRA and CDR2 YSYEKL. The CDR3 spells CASSQVYSSYEQYF. The DNA for the CDR3 is TGCGCCAGCAGCCAAGTCTACAGCTCCTACGAGCAGTACTTC.

The rearrangement joins TRBV7-2 to TRBJ2-2; 14 bases are shared with TRBD2. From germline, CDR1 is SGHTA and CDR2 FQGNSA. J lost 6 bases, V lost 6 bases, and 0 bases had no gene match. The CDR3 has 14 amino acids. CDR3 sequence: CASRTSGRAGELFF. CDR3 sequence (DNA): TGTGCCAGCAGGACTAGCGGGAGGGCCGGGGAGCTGTTTTTT. The entire variable domain, with the rest obtained from reference TRBV7-2 and TRBJ2-2, is as follows: GAGVSQSPSNKVTEKGKDVELRCDPISGHTALYWYRQSLGQGLEFLIYFQGNSAPDKSGLPSDRFSAERTGGSVSTLTIQRTQQEDSAVYLCASRTSGRAGELFFGEGSRLTVL.

The chain employs TRBV5-1 and TRBJ2-1; 10 nucleotides agree with TRBD1. The germline gives CDR1 SGHRS, CDR2 YFSETQ. With V trimmed by 0 bases and J by 4 bases, 4 bases remained unmatched. This CDR3 has 16 residues. CDR3 nucleotides: TGCGCCAGCAGCTTGGGGGGACAGGGGATTTACAATGAGCAGTTCTTC. Its protein is CASSLGGQGIYNEQFF.